Given below is one T cell receptor beta chain in context. Its antigen is unknown. Use of 60 Vbeta and 13 Jbeta primers characterized the PCR. Data came from immunoSEQ multiplex PCR; TCRdb stores just in-frame clones and leaves some out. Here the sample spans some 200,000 clones, about 89% being singletons. The data derive from a study of cytomegalovirus exposure and HLA in healthy donors. The CDR3 has 14 amino acids. Germline CDR1 reads SGHRS; CDR2 reads YFSETQ. Trimming cost V 4 bases and J 6 bases; bases outside gene matches: 7. Study outcomes and limitations: V- and J-gene trimming in TCR beta was tied to a missense DCLRE1C variant by an analysis performed later.

The receptor comes from a woman younger than 30 in good health and CMV-seronegative. J is TRBJ2-7 and V is TRBV5-1, with TRBD2 matching 10 bases. Sequenced input: PBMCs. CDR3 region: CASSPWTSGGEQYF. The CDR3 region has the DNA TGCGCCAGCAGCCCATGGACTAGCGGTGGCGAGCAGTACTTC.